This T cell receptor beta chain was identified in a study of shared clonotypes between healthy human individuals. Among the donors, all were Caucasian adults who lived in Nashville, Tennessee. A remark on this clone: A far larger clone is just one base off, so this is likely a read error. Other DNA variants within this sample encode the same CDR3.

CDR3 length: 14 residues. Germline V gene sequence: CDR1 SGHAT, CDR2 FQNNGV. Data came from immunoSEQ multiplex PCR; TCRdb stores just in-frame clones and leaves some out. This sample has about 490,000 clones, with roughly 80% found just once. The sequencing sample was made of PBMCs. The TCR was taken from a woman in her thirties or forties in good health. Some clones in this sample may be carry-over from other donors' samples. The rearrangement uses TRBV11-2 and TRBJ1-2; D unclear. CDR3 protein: CASSLDRRVHGYTF. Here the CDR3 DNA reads TGTGCAAGCAGCTTAGATCGGAGGGTTCATGGCTACACCTTC.